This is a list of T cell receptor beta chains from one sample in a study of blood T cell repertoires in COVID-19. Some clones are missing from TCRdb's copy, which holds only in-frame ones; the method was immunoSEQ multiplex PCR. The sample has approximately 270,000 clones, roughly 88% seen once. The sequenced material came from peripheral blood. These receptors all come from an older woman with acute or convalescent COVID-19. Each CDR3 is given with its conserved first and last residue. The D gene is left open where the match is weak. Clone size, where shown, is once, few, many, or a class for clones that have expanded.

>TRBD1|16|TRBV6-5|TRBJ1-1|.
TGTGCCAGCAGTTACTCGCACAGGGGAGCTCGTGCTGAAGCTTTCTTT
CASSYSHRGARAEAFF
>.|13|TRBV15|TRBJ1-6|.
TGTGCCACCAGCAGCCAGTTTAATTCACCCCTCCACTTT
CATSSQFNSPLHF
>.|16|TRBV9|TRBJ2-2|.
TGTGCCAGCAGCGTAGGATGGACAGCGAACACCGGGGAGCTGTTTTTT
CASSVGWTANTGELFF
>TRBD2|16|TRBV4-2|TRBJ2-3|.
TGTGCCAGCAGCCAAGGGGATCTAGCGGGCACAGATACGCAGTATTTT
CASSQGDLAGTDTQYF
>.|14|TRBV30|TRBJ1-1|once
TGTGCCTGGAGCACACAGGCTAGGAACACTGAAGCTTTCTTT
CAWSTQARNTEAFF
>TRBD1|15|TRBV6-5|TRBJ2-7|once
TGTGCCAGCAGTTACCGCCGGGACAGGCCCTACGAGCAGTACTTC
CASSYRRDRPYEQYF
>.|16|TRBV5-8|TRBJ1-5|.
TGTGCCAGCACCCGAATAATGAGCCCGCTAAATCAGCCCCAGCATTTT
CASTRIMSPLNQPQHF
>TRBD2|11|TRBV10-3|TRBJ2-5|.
TGTGCCATTGGGGGGGGAGAGACCCAGTACTTC
CAIGGGETQYF
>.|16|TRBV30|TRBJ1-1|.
TGTGCCTGGAGTCCCCCGGTCCCTTATGGGCACACTGAAGCTTTCTTT
CAWSPPVPYGHTEAFF
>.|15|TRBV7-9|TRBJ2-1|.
TGTGCCAGCAGCTTAGGGGAGGTGGGCAAGGGTGAGCAGTTCTTC
CASSLGEVGKGEQFF
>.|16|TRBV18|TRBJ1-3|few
TGTGCCAGCTCACCACCGATCACCTCTACCGGAAACACCATATATTTT
CASSPPITSTGNTIYF
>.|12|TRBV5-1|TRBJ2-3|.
TGCGCCAGCAGTTCCTCGGGGAGTACGCAGTATTTT
CASSSSGSTQYF
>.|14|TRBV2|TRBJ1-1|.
TGTGCCAGCAGTGAAATGCCGGGTTGGACTGAAGCTTTCTTT
CASSEMPGWTEAFF
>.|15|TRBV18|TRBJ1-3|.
TGTGCCAGCTCCCGGGAGGACTACTCTGGAAACACCATATATTTT
CASSREDYSGNTIYF
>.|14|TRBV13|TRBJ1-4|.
TGTGCCAGCAGCTTGGGCGGGAGGGATGAAAAACTGTTTTTT
CASSLGGRDEKLFF